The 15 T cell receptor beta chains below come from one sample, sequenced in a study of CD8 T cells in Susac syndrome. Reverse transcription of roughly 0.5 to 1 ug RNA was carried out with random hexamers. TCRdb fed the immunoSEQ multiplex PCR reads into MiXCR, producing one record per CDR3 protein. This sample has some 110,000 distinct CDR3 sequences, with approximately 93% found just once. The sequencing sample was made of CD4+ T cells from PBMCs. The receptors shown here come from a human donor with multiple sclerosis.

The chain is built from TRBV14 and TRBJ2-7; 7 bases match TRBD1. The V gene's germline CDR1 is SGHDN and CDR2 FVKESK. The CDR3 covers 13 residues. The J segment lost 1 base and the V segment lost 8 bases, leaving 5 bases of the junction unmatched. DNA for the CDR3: TGTGCCAGCTCCCACAGGGGATCCTACGAGCAGTACTTC. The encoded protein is CASSHRGSYEQYF. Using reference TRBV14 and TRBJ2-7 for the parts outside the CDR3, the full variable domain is EAGVTQFPSHSVIEKGQTVTLRCDPISGHDNLYWYRRVMGKEIKFLLHFVKESKQDESGMPNNRFLAERTGGTYSTLKVQPAELEDSGVYFCASSHRGSYEQYFGPGTRLTVT.

The CDR3 here is CASRPGGRYGYTF. The CDR3 DNA reads TGTGCCAGCAGGCCGGGGGGCAGATATGGCTACACCTTC. This sequence joins TRBV6-5 and TRBJ1-2; a weak D match, TRBD1 (6 bases). Germline CDR1 MNHEY, CDR2 SVGAGI. The CDR3 is 13 amino acids. With 6 bases removed from V and 5 bases from J, the gap between germline ends came to 13 bases.

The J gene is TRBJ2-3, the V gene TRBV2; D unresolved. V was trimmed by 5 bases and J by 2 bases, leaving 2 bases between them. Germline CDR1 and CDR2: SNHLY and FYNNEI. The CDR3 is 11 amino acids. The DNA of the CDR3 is TGTGCCAGCAGTACCACAGATACGCAGTATTTT. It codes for CASSTTDTQYF.

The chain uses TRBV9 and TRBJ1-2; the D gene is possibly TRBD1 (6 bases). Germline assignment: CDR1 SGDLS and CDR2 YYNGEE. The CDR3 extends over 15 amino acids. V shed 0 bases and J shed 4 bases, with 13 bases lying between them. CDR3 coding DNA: TGTGCCAGCAGCGTAGTCCCGGGGGCCGGCTATGGCTACACCTTC. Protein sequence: CASSVVPGAGYGYTF. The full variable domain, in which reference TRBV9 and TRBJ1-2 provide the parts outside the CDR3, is DSGVTQTPKHLITATGQRVTLRCSPRSGDLSVYWYQQSLDQGLQFLIQYYNGEERAKGNILERFSAQQFPDLHSELNLSSLELGDSALYFCASSVVPGAGYGYTFGSGTRLTVV.

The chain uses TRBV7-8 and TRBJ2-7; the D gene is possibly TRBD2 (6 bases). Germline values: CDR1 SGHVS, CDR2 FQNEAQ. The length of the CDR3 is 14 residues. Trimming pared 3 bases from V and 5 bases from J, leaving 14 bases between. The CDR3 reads CASSFDWRANEQYF. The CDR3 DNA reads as TGTGCCAGCAGCTTTGACTGGAGGGCCAACGAGCAGTACTTC.

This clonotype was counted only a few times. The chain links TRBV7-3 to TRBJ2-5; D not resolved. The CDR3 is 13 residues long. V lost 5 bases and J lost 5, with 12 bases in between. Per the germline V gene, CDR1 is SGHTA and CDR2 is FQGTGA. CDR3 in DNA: TGTGCCAGCAGCCAGGACCGACGGGAGACCCAGTACTTC. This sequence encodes CASSQDRRETQYF. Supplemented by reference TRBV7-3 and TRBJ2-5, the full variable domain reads GAGVSQTPSNKVTEKGKYVELRCDPISGHTALYWYRQSLGQGPEFLIYFQGTGAADDSGLPNDRFFAVRPEGSVSTLKIQRTERGDSAVYLCASSQDRRETQYFGPGTRLLVL.

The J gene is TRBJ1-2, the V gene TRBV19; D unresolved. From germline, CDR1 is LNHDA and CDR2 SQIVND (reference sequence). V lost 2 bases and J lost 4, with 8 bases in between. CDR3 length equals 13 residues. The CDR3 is CASSIQATYGYTF. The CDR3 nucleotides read TGTGCCAGTAGTATACAGGCCACCTATGGCTACACCTTC.

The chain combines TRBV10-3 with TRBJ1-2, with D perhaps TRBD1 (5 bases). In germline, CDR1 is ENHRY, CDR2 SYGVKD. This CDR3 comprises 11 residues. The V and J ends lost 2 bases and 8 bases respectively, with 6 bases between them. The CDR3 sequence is CAISEEGGYTF. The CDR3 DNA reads TGTGCCATCAGTGAGGAGGGGGGCTACACCTTC.

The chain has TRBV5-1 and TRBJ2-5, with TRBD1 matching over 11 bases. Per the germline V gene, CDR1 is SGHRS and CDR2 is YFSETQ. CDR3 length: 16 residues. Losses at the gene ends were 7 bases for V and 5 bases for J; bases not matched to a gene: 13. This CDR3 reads CASWGRTGGAKETQYF. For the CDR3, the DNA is TGCGCCAGCTGGGGCCGGACAGGGGGCGCGAAGGAGACCCAGTACTTC.

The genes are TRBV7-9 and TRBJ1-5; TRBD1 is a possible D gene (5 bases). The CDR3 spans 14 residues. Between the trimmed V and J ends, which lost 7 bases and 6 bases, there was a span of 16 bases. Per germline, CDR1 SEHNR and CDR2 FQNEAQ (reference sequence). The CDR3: CASTTGGGGQPQHF. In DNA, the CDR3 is TGTGCCAGCACAACGGGGGGGGGAGGTCAGCCCCAGCATTTT. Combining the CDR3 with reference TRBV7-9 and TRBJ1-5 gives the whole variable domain DTGVSQNPRHKITKRGQNVTFRCDPISEHNRLYWYRQTLGQGPEFLTYFQNEAQLEKSRLLSDRFSAERPKGSFSTLEIQRTEQGDSAMYLCASTTGGGGQPQHFGDGTRLSIL.

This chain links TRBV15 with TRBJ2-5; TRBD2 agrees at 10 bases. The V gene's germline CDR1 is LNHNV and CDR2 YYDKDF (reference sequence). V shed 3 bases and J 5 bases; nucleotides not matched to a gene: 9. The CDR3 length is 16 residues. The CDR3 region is CATSRGSGGAWETQYF. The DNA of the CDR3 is TGTGCCACCAGCAGGGGAAGCGGGGGGGCGTGGGAGACCCAGTACTTC. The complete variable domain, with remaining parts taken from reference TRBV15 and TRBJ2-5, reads DAMVIQNPRYQVTQFGKPVTLSCSQTLNHNVMYWYQQKSSQAPKLLFHYYDKDFNNEADTPDNFQSRRPNTSFCFLDIRSPGLGDTAMYLCATSRGSGGAWETQYFGPGTRLLVL.

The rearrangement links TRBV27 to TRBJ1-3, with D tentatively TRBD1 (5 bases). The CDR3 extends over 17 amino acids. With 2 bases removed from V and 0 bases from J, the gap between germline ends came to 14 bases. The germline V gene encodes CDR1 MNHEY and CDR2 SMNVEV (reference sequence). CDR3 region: CASSLKGVSTSGNTIYF. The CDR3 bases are TGTGCCAGCAGTTTAAAAGGGGTCTCCACCTCTGGAAACACCATATATTTT.

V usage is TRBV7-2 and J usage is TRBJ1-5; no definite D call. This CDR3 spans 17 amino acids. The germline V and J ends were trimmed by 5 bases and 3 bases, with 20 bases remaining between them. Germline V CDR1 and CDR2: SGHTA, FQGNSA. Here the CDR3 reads CASSLQHGNVFNQPQHF. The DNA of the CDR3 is TGTGCCAGCAGCCTACAGCACGGGAACGTTTTCAATCAGCCCCAGCATTTT.

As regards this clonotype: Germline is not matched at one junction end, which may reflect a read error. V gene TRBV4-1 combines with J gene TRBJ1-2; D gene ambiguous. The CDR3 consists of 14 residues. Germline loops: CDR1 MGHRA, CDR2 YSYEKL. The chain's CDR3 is CASSQDSASYGHTF. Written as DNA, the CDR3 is TGCGCCAGCAGCCAAGATTCAGCCTCATATGGCCACACCTTC.

The CDR3 spells CASSDREQYF. The CDR3 region has the DNA TGTGCCAGCAGCGATCGGGAGCAGTACTTC. The chain recombines TRBV25-1 with TRBJ2-7, with D hard to call. The CDR3 contains 10 residues. Germline CDR1 MGHDK, CDR2 SYGVNS. Trimming cost V 6 bases and J 7 bases, with 7 bases left between them.